Each of the 25 T cell receptor beta chains below was sequenced from the same sample in a study of shared clonotypes between healthy human individuals. The table came from immunoSEQ multiplex PCR; TCRdb's copy has only in-frame clones and leaves some out. The sample shows some 2,000,000 clones, approximately 95% of them seen only once. Sequencing input: naive CD4+ T cells sorted from blood. Subset meaning: CD45RA+ positively selected. The source is a man in his late teens or twenties in good health.

This rearrangement joins TRBV4-1 to TRBJ2-1; 9 nucleotides align to TRBD1. V was clipped by 0 bases and J by 6 bases; unmatched bases: 6. The CDR3 sequence is 16 residues long. Germline V gene sequence: CDR1 MGHRA, CDR2 YSYEKL. CDR3 DNA: TGCGCCAGCAGCCAAGAAGGACAGGGGACCCCCAATGAGCAGTTCTTC. Amino acids: CASSQEGQGTPNEQFF.

The table lists this clone with a few counts. The genes are TRBV5-1 and TRBJ2-5; TRBD2 might be the D (5 bases). This CDR3 contains 14 residues. Trimming cost V 0 bases and J 2 bases, with 8 bases left between them. Germline V gene data show CDR1 as SGHRS and CDR2 as YFSETQ. For the CDR3, the DNA is TGCGCCAGCAGCTTGGGACTACCACAAGAGACCCAGTACTTC. Residues: CASSLGLPQETQYF.

The V and J genes are TRBV5-1 and TRBJ2-4, with D perhaps being TRBD1 or TRBD2 (5 bases each). The V end was cut by 5 bases, the J end by 7 bases, with 13 bases between. CDR1 and CDR2 from the germline V gene are SGHRS and YFSETQ. This CDR3 is built from 13 residues. CDR3 residues: CASRWGSENIQYF. The CDR3 bases are TGCGCCAGCAGGTGGGGGTCAGAGAACATTCAGTACTTC. The whole variable domain, filled in from reference TRBV5-1 and TRBJ2-4, reads KAGVTQTPRYLIKTRGQQVTLSCSPISGHRSVSWYQQTPGQGLQFLFEYFSETQRNKGNFPGRFSGRQFSNSRSEMNVSTLELGDSALYLCASRWGSENIQYFGAGTRLSVL.

The chain links TRBV6-9 to TRBJ1-1; a weak D match, TRBD1 (5 bases). CDR1 MNHGY and CDR2 SVAAGI come from the germline V gene. The CDR3 is made up of 11 amino acids. V was trimmed by 10 bases and J by 5 bases, leaving 11 bases between them. CDR3 DNA: TGTGCCACCTCGGGGGGAACTGAAGCTTTCTTT. Protein: CATSGGTEAFF.

The chain uses TRBV7-8 and TRBJ2-3, with TRBD1 identical over 7 bases. The CDR3 extends over 16 amino acids. Unmatched junction bases numbered 14, after V lost 5 bases and J lost 6 bases. Germline V gene sequence: CDR1 SGHVS, CDR2 FQNEAQ. Here the CDR3 reads CASSQDRSSRRDTQYF. In DNA, the CDR3 is TGTGCCAGCAGCCAGGACAGGAGCAGCCGGAGGGATACGCAGTATTTT.

V gene TRBV5-4 combines with J gene TRBJ2-7, with D perhaps matching TRBD2 (6 bases). From germline, CDR1 is SGHNT and CDR2 YYREEE (reference sequence). The CDR3 consists of 16 residues. Trimming left V 4 bases short and J 2 bases short, with 19 bases between. CDR3 residues: CASSPRWEERAYEQYF. The CDR3 nucleotides are TGTGCCAGCAGCCCCCGCTGGGAGGAACGGGCCTACGAGCAGTACTTC.

This clone occurred once. This chain links TRBV5-1 with TRBJ1-5; possible D gene TRBD1, 6 bases. The germline V gene encodes CDR1 SGHRS and CDR2 YFSETQ. V was shortened by 6 bases and J by 2 bases, with 12 bases between the two germline ends. This CDR3 has 14 residues. The CDR3 here is CASKAGAGNQPQHF. In nucleotides, the CDR3 is TGCGCCAGCAAGGCGGGGGCGGGCAATCAGCCCCAGCATTTT.

The CDR3 sequence: CASSESRSVEKLFF. CDR3 DNA sequence: TGTGCCAGCAGTGAATCTCGGTCTGTCGAAAAACTGTTTTTT. The rearrangement joins TRBV6-1 to TRBJ1-4; no clear D. Trimming cost V 2 bases and J 8 bases, with 12 bases left between them. Germline CDR1 MNHNS, CDR2 SASEGT. The CDR3 has 14 residues.

Notes on this clone: This clone may be a read error of a much larger clone one base away. The chain carries TRBV18 and TRBJ1-1; D unclear. Per germline, CDR1 KGHSH and CDR2 LQKENI. The CDR3 has 13 residues. In DNA, the CDR3 is TGTGCCGGCTCACGGGATTTGAACACTGAAGCTTTCTTT. The encoded protein is CAGSRDLNTEAFF.

This rearrangement joins TRBV7-9 to TRBJ2-1; 11 nucleotides line up with TRBD2. The length of the CDR3 is 17 residues. Trimming took 1 base from V and 2 from J; bases not matched to a gene: 4. Germline V lookup: CDR1 SEHNR, CDR2 FQNEAQ (reference sequence). The CDR3: CASSLGTSGPPYNEQFF. The CDR3 DNA is TGTGCCAGCAGCTTAGGGACTAGCGGGCCCCCCTACAATGAGCAGTTCTTC. Complete variable domain (other parts from reference TRBV7-9 and TRBJ2-1): DTGVSQNPRHKITKRGQNVTFRCDPISEHNRLYWYRQTLGQGPEFLTYFQNEAQLEKSRLLSDRFSAERPKGSFSTLEIQRTEQGDSAMYLCASSLGTSGPPYNEQFFGPGTRLTVL.

This rearrangement joins TRBV7-3 to TRBJ2-7; 9 positions match TRBD1. Germline CDR1 and CDR2: SGHTA and FQGTGA. V was pared by 5 bases and J by 3 bases, with 11 bases of the junction left unmatched. This CDR3 has 16 amino acids. CDR3 in DNA: TGTGCCAGCAGCCCCCAACCGGGACAGGGCAACTACGAGCAGTACTTC. Its translation: CASSPQPGQGNYEQYF.

This clone appeared once. This sequence joins TRBV18 and TRBJ1-2; D is perhaps TRBD1 (5 bases). CDR1 and CDR2 (germline): KGHSH, LQKENI. The CDR3 has 14 residues. V lost 3 bases and J lost 3, with 11 bases in between. DNA of the CDR3: TGTGCCAGCTCACCGGTACTGGGGGACTATGGCTACACCTTC. This encodes CASSPVLGDYGYTF.

This clone appeared once. The V and J genes are TRBV7-2 and TRBJ2-7; TRBD2 might be the D (5 bases). V was clipped by 4 bases and J by 2 bases, with 12 bases between them. The CDR3 has 14 residues. CDR1 SGHTA and CDR2 FQGNSA come from the germline V gene. This chain's CDR3 is CASSSPRETYEQYF. The DNA for the CDR3 is TGTGCCAGCAGCTCTCCACGGGAAACCTACGAGCAGTACTTC.

The chain carries TRBV4-2 and TRBJ2-5, with 13 bases fitting TRBD2. CDR3 length: 18 residues. J gave up 1 base and V 4 bases, and 9 bases lay outside the gene matches. Germline CDR1 LGHNA, CDR2 YNFKEQ. The CDR3 sequence: CASSRGLAGDVGQETQYF. In DNA form, the CDR3 reads TGTGCCAGCAGCCGAGGACTAGCGGGGGATGTCGGCCAAGAGACCCAGTACTTC.

The chain is built from TRBV10-3 and TRBJ2-6; D not certain. This CDR3 is built from 14 residues. V was cut by 4 bases and J by 4 bases, with 8 bases left in between. Germline V gives CDR1 ENHRY, CDR2 SYGVKD. CDR3 in DNA: TGTGCCATCAGTGGAGTGGAAGGGGCCAACGTCCTGACTTTC. Residues: CAISGVEGANVLTF.

This sequence joins TRBV6-5 and TRBJ1-1; 9 bases align to TRBD1. V lost 5 bases to trimming and J lost 1 base; unmatched junction nucleotides: 5. Germline V gene data show CDR1 as MNHEY and CDR2 as SVGAGI. The CDR3 runs 15 residues. The CDR3 protein is CASSRGDRENTEAFF. Here the CDR3 DNA reads TGTGCCAGCAGTAGGGGGGACAGGGAGAACACTGAAGCTTTCTTT.

This chain joins TRBV19 and TRBJ2-1; D not certain. Germline values: CDR1 LNHDA, CDR2 SQIVND (reference sequence). This CDR3 region has 14 residues. The ends were cut back, 5 bases at V and 0 bases at J, with 8 bases in the middle. In nucleotides, the CDR3 is TGTGCCAGTAGTTTCAGGAGCTCCTACAATGAGCAGTTCTTC. It yields the protein CASSFRSSYNEQFF.

A remark on this clone: Other nucleotide sequences from this sample produce the same CDR3. J is TRBJ1-1 and V is TRBV30, with 8 bases lining up with TRBD1. The CDR3 loop spans 13 amino acids. Germline V gene data show CDR1 as GTSNPN and CDR2 as SVGIG (reference sequence). The V gene end was trimmed by 4 bases and the J gene end by 0 bases; junction bases not matched to a gene: 1. The CDR3 is CAWTGGLNTEAFF. The CDR3 coding sequence is TGTGCCTGGACAGGGGGCCTGAACACTGAAGCTTTCTTT.

This clone showed up just a few times. The DNA for the CDR3 is TGTGCCAGCAGCCGCGACCGTGACTTAGGGCCCCTCCACTTT. As protein: CASSRDRDLGPLHF. This chain links TRBV7-3 with TRBJ1-6; D not certain. This CDR3 is built from 14 residues. Trimming left V 5 bases short and J 13 bases short, with 18 bases between. Germline CDR1 is SGHTA and CDR2 is FQGTGA.

The J gene is TRBJ2-7, the V gene TRBV5-6, with 10 nucleotides matching TRBD1. The CDR3 consists of 15 residues. Germline CDR1 and CDR2: SGHDT and YYEEEE. The V segment lost 3 bases and the J segment 7 bases; nucleotides outside the gene matches: 10. The DNA of the CDR3 is TGTGCCAGCAGCTCTTGGGACAGGGGCCTAAATGAGCAGTACTTC. Translation: CASSSWDRGLNEQYF.

This clone was counted a single time. This chain uses TRBV2 with TRBJ1-3, with TRBD1 matching 7 bases. The germline V gene has CDR1 SNHLY and CDR2 FYNNEI. The CDR3 covers 15 residues. Trimming at V came to 4 bases and at J to 4 bases, leaving 7 bases not matched to a gene. CDR3 sequence: CASSARQGVGNTIYF. CDR3 coding DNA: TGTGCCAGCAGTGCACGACAGGGTGTCGGAAACACCATATATTTT. Variable domain in full (rest from reference TRBV2 and TRBJ1-3): EPEVTQTPSHQVTQMGQEVILRCVPISNHLYFYWYRQILGQKVEFLVSFYNNEISEKSEIFDDQFSVERPDGSNFTLKIRSTKLEDSAMYFCASSARQGVGNTIYFGEGSWLTVV.

This chain connects TRBV19 to TRBJ1-4, with TRBD1 matching over 9 bases. V shed 2 bases and J 2 bases; nucleotides not matched to a gene: 6. Germline CDR1 LNHDA, CDR2 SQIVND (reference sequence). The CDR3 loop spans 17 amino acids. The CDR3 region has the DNA TGTGCCAGTAGTATAAGTGGGACAGGGCGGACTAATGAAAAACTGTTTTTT. This codes for CASSISGTGRTNEKLFF.

V is TRBV7-2 and J is TRBJ2-6; no clear D. Trimming took 1 base from V and 4 from J, leaving 11 bases between them. This CDR3 region has 16 residues. The germline gives CDR1 SGHTA, CDR2 FQGNSA. The CDR3 coding sequence is TGTGCCAGCAGCTTAGATGGAGTAGCAGGGGCCAACGTCCTGACTTTC. This sequence encodes CASSLDGVAGANVLTF.

This clone occurred once. Other DNA sequences in this specimen translate into the identical CDR3. The V and J genes are TRBV6-1 and TRBJ2-3, with D uncertain. Germline CDR1 and CDR2: MNHNS and SASEGT. This CDR3 contains 14 residues. Trimming cost V 4 bases and J 2 bases, with 10 bases left between them. In nucleotides, the CDR3 is TGTGCCAGCAGTGTTCGGCAGAACACAGATACGCAGTATTTT. Translated: CASSVRQNTDTQYF.

This clone has only a few counts. The sample contains more than one DNA sequence encoding this CDR3. The J gene is TRBJ1-2, the V gene TRBV9; TRBD1 matches at 11 bases. The CDR3 totals 15 residues. The V segment lost 2 bases and the J segment 4 bases; nucleotides outside the gene matches: 4. Germline-derived CDR1 and CDR2 are SGDLS and YYNGEE. The CDR3 here is CASSVGTGGGYGYTF. The CDR3 DNA reads as TGTGCCAGCAGCGTCGGGACAGGGGGAGGCTATGGCTACACCTTC.